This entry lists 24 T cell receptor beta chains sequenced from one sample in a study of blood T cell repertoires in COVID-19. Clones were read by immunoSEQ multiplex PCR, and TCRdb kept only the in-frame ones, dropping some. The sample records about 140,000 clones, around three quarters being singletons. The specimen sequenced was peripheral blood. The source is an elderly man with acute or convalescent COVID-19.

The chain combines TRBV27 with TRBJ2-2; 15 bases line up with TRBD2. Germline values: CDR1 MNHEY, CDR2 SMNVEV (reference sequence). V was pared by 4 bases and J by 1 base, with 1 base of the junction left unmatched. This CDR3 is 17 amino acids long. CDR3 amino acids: CASSSGLAGGNTGELFF. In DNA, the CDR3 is TGTGCCAGCAGTTCGGGACTAGCGGGGGGGAACACCGGGGAGCTGTTTTTT.

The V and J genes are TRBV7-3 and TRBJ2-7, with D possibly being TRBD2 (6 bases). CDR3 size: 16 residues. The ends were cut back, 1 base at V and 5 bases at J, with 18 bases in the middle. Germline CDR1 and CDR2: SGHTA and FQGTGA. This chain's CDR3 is CASSLIRRDRANEQYF. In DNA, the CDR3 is TGTGCCAGCAGCTTAATTCGGCGGGACCGGGCGAACGAGCAGTACTTC.

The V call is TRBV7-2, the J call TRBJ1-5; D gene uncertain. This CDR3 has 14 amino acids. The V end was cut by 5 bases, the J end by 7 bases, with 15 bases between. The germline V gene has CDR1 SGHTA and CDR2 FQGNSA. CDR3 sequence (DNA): TGTGCCAGCAGCGGGCGACGTGGGGAGCAGCCCCAGCATTTT. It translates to CASSGRRGEQPQHF.

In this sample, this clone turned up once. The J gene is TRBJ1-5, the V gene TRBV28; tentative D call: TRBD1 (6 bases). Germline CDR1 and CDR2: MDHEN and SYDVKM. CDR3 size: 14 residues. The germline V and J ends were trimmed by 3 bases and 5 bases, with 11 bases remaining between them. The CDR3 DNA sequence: TGTGCCAGCAGTTTTAACAGGGAACATCAGCCCCAGCATTTT. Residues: CASSFNREHQPQHF.

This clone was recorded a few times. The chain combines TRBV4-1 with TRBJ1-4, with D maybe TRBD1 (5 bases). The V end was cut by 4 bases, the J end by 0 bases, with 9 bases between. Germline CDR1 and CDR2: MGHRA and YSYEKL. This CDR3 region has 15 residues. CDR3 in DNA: TGCGCCAGCAGCCGGGGACTGTCAACTAATGAAAAACTGTTTTTT. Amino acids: CASSRGLSTNEKLFF.

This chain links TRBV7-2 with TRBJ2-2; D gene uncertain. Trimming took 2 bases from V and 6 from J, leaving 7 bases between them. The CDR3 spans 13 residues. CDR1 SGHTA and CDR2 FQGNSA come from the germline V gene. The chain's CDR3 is CASSLNGPGELFF. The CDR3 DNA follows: TGTGCCAGCAGCTTAAACGGTCCCGGGGAGCTGTTTTTT. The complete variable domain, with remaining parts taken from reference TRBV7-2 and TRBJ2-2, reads GAGVSQSPSNKVTEKGKDVELRCDPISGHTALYWYRQSLGQGLEFLIYFQGNSAPDKSGLPSDRFSAERTGGSVSTLTIQRTQQEDSAVYLCASSLNGPGELFFGEGSRLTVL.

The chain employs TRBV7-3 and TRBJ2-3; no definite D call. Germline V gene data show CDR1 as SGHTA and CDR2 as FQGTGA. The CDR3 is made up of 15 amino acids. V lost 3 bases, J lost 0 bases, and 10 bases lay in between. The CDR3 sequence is CASSLSGVSTDTQYF. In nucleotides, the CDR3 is TGTGCCAGCAGCTTGTCCGGTGTCAGCACAGATACGCAGTATTTT.

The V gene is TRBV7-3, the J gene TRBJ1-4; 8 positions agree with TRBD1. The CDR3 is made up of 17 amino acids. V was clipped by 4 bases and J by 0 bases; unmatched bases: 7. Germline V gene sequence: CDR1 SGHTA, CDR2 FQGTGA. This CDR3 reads CASSSGQGLTTNEKLFF. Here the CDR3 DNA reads TGTGCCAGCAGCTCTGGACAGGGACTGACAACTAATGAAAAACTGTTTTTT.

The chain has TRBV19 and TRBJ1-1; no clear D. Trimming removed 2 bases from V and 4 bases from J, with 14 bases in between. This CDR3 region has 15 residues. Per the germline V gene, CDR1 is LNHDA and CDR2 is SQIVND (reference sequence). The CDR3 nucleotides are TGTGCCAGTAGTATACCGACGGAGCTAGGCACTGAAGCTTTCTTT. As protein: CASSIPTELGTEAFF.

CDR3: CASRTFDEQFF. The CDR3 DNA reads TGTGCCAGCAGGACTTTCGATGAGCAGTTCTTC. V is TRBV28 and J is TRBJ2-1; D ambiguous. Looked up from germline, CDR1 is MDHEN and CDR2 is SYDVKM. The V end lost 6 bases, the J end lost 8 bases, and 8 bases lay between the germline ends. The length of the CDR3 is 11 residues.

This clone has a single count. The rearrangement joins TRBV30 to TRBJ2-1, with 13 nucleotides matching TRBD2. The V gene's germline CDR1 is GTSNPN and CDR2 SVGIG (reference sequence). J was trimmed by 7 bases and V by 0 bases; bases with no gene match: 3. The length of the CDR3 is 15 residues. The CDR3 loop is CAWSVGLAGVNEQFF. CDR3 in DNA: TGTGCCTGGAGTGTAGGACTAGCGGGGGTGAATGAGCAGTTCTTC.

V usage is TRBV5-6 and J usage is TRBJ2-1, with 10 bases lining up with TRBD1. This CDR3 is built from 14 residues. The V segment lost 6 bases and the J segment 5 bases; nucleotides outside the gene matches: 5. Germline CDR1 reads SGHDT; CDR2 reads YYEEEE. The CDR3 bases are TGTGCCAGCACGAGGGACAGGGGCCACAATGAGCAGTTCTTC. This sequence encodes CASTRDRGHNEQFF.

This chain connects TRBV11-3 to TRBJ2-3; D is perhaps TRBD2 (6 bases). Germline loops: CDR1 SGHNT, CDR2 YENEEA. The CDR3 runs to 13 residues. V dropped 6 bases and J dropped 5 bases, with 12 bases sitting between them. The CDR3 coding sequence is TGTGCCAGCAGGGGAAGAGCGGGAGATACGCAGTATTTT. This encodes CASRGRAGDTQYF.

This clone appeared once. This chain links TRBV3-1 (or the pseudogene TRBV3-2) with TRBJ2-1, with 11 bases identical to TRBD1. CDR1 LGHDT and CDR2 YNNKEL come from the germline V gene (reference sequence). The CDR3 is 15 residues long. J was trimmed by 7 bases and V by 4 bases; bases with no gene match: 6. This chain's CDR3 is CASSPGQGARNEQFF. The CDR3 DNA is TGTGCCAGCAGCCCAGGACAGGGGGCTCGGAATGAGCAGTTCTTC.

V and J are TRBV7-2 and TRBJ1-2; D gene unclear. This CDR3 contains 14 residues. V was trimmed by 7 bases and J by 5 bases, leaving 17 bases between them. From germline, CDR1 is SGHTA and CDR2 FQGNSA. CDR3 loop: CASNPPLQNYGYTF. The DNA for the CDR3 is TGTGCCAGCAACCCACCCCTACAGAATTATGGCTACACCTTC.

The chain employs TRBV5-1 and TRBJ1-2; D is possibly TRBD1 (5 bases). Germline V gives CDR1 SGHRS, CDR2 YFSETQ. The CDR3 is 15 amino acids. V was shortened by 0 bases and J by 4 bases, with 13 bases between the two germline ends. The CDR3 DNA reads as TGCGCCAGCAGCTTGGGGGGCGGAATAGCCTATGGCTACACCTTC. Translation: CASSLGGGIAYGYTF.

The CDR3 DNA reads TGTGCCAGCAGCTTAGGGCGGAGCTCCTACGAGCAGTACTTC. Its translation: CASSLGRSSYEQYF. This sequence joins TRBV7-2 and TRBJ2-7; D is ambiguous. The CDR3 runs to 14 residues. V lost 1 base and J lost 0, with 7 bases in between. Germline CDR1 is SGHTA and CDR2 is FQGNSA.

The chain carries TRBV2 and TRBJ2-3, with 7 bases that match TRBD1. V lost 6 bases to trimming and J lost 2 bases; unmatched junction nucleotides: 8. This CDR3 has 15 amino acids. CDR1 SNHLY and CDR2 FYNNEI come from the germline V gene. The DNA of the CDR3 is TGTGCCAGCAGAGGATGGCAGGGGGTCACAGATACGCAGTATTTT. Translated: CASRGWQGVTDTQYF.

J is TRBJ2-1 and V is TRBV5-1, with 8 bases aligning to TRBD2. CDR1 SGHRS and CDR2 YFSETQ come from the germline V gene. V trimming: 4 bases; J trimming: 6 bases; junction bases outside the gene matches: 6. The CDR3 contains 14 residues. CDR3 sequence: CASSSGGVGNEQFF. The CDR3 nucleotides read TGCGCCAGCAGCAGCGGGGGAGTAGGCAATGAGCAGTTCTTC.

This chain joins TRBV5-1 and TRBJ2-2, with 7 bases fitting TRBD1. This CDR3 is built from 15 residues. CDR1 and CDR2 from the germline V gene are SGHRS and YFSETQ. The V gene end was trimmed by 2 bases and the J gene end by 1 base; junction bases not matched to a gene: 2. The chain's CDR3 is CASSFWTGNTGELFF. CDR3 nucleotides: TGCGCCAGCAGCTTTTGGACAGGGAACACCGGGGAGCTGTTTTTT. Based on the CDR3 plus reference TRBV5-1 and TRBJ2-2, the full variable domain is KAGVTQTPRYLIKTRGQQVTLSCSPISGHRSVSWYQQTPGQGLQFLFEYFSETQRNKGNFPGRFSGRQFSNSRSEMNVSTLELGDSALYLCASSFWTGNTGELFFGEGSRLTVL.

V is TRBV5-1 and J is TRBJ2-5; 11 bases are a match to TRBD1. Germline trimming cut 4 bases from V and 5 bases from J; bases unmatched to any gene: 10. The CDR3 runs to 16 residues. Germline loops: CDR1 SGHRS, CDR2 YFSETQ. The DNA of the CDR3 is TGCGCCAGCAGCCCGGACAGGGGGCTTATATCCGAGACCCAGTACTTC. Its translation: CASSPDRGLISETQYF. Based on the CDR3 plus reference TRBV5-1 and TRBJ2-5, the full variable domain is KAGVTQTPRYLIKTRGQQVTLSCSPISGHRSVSWYQQTPGQGLQFLFEYFSETQRNKGNFPGRFSGRQFSNSRSEMNVSTLELGDSALYLCASSPDRGLISETQYFGPGTRLLVL.

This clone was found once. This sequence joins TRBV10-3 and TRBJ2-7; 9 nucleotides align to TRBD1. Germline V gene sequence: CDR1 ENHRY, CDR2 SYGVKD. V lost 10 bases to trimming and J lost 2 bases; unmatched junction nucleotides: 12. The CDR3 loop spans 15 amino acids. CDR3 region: CATSAPGQGTYEQYF. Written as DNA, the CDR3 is TGTGCCACGAGCGCGCCCGGACAGGGGACCTACGAGCAGTACTTC.

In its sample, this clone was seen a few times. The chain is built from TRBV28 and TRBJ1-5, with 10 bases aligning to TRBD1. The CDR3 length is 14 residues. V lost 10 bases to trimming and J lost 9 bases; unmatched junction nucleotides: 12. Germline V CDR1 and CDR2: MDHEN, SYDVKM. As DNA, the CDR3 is TGTGCCACCTCCACCGGGACAGGGGTCATGCCCCAGCATTTT. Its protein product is CATSTGTGVMPQHF.

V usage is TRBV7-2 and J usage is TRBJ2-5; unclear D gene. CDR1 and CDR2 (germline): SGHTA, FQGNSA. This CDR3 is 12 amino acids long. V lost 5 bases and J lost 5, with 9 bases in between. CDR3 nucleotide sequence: TGTGCCAGCAGCGCTAGTTGGGAGACCCAGTACTTC. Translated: CASSASWETQYF.